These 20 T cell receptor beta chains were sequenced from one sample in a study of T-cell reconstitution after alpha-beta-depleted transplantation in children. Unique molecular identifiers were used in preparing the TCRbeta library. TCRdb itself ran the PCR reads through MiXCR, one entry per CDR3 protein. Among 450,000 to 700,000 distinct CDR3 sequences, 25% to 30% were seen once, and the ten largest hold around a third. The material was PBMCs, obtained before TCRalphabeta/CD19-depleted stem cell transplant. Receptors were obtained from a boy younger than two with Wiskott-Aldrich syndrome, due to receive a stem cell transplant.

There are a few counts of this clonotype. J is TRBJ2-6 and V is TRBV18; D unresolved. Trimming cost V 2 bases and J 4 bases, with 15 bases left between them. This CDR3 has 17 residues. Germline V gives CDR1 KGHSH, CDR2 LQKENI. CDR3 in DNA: TGTGCCAGCTCACCATCCTATGAAGGGCGCGGGGCCAACGTCCTGACTTTC. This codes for CASSPSYEGRGANVLTF.

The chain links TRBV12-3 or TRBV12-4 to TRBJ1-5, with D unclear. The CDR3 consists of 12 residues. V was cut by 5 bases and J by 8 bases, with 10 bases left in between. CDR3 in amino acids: CASSEDGEPQHF. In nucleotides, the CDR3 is TGTGCCAGCAGTGAGGACGGAGAGCCCCAGCATTTT.

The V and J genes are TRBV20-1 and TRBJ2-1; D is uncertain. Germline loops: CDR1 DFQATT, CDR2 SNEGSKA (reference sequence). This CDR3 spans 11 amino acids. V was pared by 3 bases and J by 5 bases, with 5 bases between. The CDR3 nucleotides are TGCAGTGCTAGTTACCACAATGAGCAGTTCTTC. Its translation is CSASYHNEQFF.

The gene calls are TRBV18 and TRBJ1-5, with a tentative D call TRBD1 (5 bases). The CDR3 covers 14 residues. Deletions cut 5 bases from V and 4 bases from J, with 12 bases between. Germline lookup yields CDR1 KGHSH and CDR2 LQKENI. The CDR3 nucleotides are TGTGCCAGCTCAGAAGGGACCCTAAATCAGCCCCAGCATTTT. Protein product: CASSEGTLNQPQHF.

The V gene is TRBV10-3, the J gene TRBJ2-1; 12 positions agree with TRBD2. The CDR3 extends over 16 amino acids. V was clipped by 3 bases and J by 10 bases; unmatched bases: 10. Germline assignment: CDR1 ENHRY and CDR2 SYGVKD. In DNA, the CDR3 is TGTGCCATCAGTGAACGGGCGACTAGCGGGAGTAAGGAGCAGTTCTTC. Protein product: CAISERATSGSKEQFF.

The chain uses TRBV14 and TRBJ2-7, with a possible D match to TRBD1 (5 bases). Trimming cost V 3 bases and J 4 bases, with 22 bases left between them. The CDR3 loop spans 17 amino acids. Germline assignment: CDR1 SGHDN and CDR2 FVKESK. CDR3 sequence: CASSQDVAGIQLYEQYF. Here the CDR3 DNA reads TGTGCCAGCAGCCAGGACGTGGCAGGGATTCAATTATACGAGCAGTACTTC.

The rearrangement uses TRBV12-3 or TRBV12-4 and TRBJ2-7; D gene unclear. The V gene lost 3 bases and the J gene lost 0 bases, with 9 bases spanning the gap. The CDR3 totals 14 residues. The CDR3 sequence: CASSLKGNSYEQYF. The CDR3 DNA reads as TGTGCCAGCAGTTTGAAAGGGAACTCCTACGAGCAGTACTTC.

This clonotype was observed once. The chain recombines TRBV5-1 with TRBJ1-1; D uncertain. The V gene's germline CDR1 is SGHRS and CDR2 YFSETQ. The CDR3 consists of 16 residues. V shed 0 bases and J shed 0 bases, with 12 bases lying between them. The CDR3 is CASSLEVRYMNTEAFF. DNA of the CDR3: TGCGCCAGCAGCTTGGAGGTACGTTACATGAACACTGAAGCTTTCTTT.

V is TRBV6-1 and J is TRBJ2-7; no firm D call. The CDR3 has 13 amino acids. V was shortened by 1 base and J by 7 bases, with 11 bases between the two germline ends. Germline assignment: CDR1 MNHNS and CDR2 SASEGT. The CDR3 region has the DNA TGTGCCAGCAGTGAAGACCCCCTGACGGAGCAGTACTTC. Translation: CASSEDPLTEQYF.

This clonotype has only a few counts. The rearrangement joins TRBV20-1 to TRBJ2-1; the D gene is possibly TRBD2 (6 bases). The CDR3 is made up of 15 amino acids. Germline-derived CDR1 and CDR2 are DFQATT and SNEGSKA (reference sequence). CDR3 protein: CRLETLEGAYNEQFF. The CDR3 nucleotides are TGCAGATTAGAGACTCTGGAGGGAGCCTACAATGAGCAGTTCTTC.

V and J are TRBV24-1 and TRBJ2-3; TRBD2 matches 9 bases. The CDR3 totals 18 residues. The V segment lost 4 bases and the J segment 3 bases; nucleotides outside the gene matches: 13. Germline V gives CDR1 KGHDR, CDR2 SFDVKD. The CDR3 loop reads CATSDYRTSASLTDTQYF. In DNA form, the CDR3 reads TGTGCCACCAGTGACTATAGGACTAGCGCGAGCTTAACAGATACGCAGTATTTT.

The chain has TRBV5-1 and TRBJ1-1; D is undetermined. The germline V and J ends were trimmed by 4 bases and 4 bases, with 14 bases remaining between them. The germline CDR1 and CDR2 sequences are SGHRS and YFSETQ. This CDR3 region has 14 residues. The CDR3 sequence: CASSPQVLGTEAFF. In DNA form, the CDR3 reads TGCGCCAGCAGCCCCCAGGTCCTGGGCACTGAAGCTTTCTTT.

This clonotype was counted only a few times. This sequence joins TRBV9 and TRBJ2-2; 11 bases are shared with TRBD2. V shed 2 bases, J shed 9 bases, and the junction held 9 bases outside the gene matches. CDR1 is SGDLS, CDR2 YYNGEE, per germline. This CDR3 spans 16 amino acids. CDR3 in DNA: TGTGCCAGCAGCGTTGGCCTAGCGGGAGGTAGCCGGGAGCTGTTTTTT. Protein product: CASSVGLAGGSRELFF. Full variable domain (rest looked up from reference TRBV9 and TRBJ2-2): DSGVTQTPKHLITATGQRVTLRCSPRSGDLSVYWYQQSLDQGLQFLIQYYNGEERAKGNILERFSAQQFPDLHSELNLSSLELGDSALYFCASSVGLAGGSRELFFGEGSRLTVL.

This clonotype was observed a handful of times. CDR3 in DNA: TGCGCCAGCAGCGCAACTAGTTACTATGAGACCCAGTACTTC. It codes for CASSATSYYETQYF. The J gene is TRBJ2-5, the V gene TRBV5-1, with D maybe TRBD2 (5 bases). The germline V gene encodes CDR1 SGHRS and CDR2 YFSETQ. V was pared by 4 bases and J by 5 bases, with 15 bases between. The CDR3 sequence is 14 residues long.

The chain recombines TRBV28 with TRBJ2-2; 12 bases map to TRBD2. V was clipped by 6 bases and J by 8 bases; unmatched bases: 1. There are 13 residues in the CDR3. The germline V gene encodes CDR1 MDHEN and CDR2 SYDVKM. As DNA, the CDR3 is TGTGCCAGCAGCGGACTAGCGGGAGGGGAGCTGTTTTTT. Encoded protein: CASSGLAGGELFF.

The CDR3: CASSVVGVMAKNIQYF. For the CDR3, the DNA is TGTGCCAGCAGCGTAGTAGGAGTTATGGCCAAAAACATTCAGTACTTC. The J gene is TRBJ2-4, the V gene TRBV5-5; D is uncertain. The ends were cut back, 4 bases at V and 1 base at J, with 15 bases in the middle. The CDR3 length is 16 residues. CDR1 and CDR2 (germline): SGHKS, YYEKEE (reference sequence).

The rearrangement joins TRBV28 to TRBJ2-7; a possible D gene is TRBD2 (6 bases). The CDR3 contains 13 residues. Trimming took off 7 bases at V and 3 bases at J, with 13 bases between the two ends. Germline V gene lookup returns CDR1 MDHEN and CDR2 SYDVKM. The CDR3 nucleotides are TGTGCCAGCAAATCGGGCGGGAACTACGAGCAGTACTTC. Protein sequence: CASKSGGNYEQYF.

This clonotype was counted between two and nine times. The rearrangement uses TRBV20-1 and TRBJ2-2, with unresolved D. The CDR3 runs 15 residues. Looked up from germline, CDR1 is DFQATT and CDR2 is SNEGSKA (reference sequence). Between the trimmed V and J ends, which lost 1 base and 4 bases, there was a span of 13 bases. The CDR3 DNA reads TGCAGTGCTAGAGGAGGCCACACCCCCACCGGGGAGCTGTTTTTT. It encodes CSARGGHTPTGELFF.

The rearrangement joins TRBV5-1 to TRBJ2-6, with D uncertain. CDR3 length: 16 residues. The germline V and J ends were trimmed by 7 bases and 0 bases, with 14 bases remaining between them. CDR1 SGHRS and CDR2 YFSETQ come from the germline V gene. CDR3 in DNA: TGCGCCAGCGCACACGGAATAATCTCTGGGGCCAACGTCCTGACTTTC. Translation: CASAHGIISGANVLTF.

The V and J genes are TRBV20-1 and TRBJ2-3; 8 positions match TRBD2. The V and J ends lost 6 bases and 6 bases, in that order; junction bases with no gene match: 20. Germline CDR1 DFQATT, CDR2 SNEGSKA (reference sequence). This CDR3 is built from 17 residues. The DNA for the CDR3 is TGCAGTGCCAACAAAGAAACGCAACTAGCGGCGCGGGATACGCAGTATTTT. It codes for CSANKETQLAARDTQYF.